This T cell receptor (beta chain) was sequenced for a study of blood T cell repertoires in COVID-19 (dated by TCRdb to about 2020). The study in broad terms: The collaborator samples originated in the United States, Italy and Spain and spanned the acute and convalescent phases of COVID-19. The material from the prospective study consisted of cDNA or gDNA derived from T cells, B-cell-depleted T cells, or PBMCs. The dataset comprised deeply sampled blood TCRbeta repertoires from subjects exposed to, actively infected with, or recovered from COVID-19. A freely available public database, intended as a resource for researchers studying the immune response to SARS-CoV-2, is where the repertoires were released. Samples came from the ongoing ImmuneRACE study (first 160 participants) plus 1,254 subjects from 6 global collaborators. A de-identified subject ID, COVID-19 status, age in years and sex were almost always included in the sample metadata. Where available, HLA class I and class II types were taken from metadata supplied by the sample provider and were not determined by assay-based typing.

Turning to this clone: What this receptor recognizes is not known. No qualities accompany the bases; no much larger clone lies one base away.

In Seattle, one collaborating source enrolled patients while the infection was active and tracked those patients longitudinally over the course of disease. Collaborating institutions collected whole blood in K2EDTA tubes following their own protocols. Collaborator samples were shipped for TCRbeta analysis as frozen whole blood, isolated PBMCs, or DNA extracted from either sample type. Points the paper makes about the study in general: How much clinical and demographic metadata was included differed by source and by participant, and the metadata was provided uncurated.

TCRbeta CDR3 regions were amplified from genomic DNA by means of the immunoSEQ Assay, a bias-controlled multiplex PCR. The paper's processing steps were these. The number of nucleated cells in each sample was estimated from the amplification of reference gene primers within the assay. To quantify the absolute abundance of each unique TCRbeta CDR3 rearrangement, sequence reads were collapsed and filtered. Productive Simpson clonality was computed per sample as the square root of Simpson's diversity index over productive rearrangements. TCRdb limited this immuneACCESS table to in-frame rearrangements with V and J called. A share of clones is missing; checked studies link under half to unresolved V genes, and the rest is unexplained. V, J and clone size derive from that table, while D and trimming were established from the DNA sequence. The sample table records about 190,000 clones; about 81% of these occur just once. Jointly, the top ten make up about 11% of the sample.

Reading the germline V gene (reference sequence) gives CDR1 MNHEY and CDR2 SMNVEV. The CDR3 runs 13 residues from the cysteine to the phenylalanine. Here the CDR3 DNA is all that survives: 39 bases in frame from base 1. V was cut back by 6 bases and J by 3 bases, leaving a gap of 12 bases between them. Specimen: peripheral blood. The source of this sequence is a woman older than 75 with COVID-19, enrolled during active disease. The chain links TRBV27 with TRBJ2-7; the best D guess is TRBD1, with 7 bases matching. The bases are TGTGCCAGCAGATATCAGGGGGGCTACGAGCAGTACTTC. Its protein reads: CASRYQGGYEQYF.